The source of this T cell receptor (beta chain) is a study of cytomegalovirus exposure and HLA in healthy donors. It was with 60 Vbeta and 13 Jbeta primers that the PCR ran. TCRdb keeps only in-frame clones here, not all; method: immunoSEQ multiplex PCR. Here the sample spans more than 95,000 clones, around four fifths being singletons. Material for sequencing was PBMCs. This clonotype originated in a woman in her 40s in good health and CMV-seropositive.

CDR3 sequence reads: CASQGWDNEKLFF. The CDR3 DNA reads TGTGCCAGCCAGGGGTGGGATAATGAAAAACTGTTTTTT. The chain has TRBV28 and TRBJ1-4; weak D call: TRBD1 (6 bases). Germline V gene sequence: CDR1 MDHEN, CDR2 SYDVKM. The CDR3 extends over 13 amino acids. The ends were cut back, 8 bases at V and 4 bases at J, with 11 bases in the middle.